Included here is one TCR beta chain sequence, with context. The antigen is unknown. V was pared by 6 bases and J by 6 bases, with 4 bases of the junction left unmatched. The CDR3 length is 14 residues. Germline CDR1 and CDR2: MNHEY and SVGAGI. This specimen belongs to a study of CD8 T cells in ankylosing spondylitis. Findings and limits, study-wide: A motif in TCR beta, a set of about 8 highly homologous variants, appeared characteristic of ankylosing spondylitis blood. In reactive arthritis synovial fluid and blood, some motif variants had been reported before. According to the report, clones linked to the disease were significantly enriched in matched synovial fluid samples taken from ankylosing spondylitis patients.

Libraries for TCR beta were made by quantitative 5'-RACE with molecular barcodes. TCRdb fed the 5' RACE reads into MiXCR, producing one record per CDR3 protein. The sample lists more than 150,000 distinct CDR3 sequences, 10% to 15% seen once, with approximately 15% in the top ten. This receptor was obtained from a male donor with ankylosing spondylitis or in good health (not recorded which). V and J are TRBV6-5 and TRBJ2-1, with 11 bases that match TRBD2. Specimen: blood, either unsorted or a sorted T cell fraction (not recorded which). CDR3 sequence (DNA): TGTGCCAGCAGCTTTACTAGCGGGAGCAATGAGCAGTTCTTC. Its translation: CASSFTSGSNEQFF.